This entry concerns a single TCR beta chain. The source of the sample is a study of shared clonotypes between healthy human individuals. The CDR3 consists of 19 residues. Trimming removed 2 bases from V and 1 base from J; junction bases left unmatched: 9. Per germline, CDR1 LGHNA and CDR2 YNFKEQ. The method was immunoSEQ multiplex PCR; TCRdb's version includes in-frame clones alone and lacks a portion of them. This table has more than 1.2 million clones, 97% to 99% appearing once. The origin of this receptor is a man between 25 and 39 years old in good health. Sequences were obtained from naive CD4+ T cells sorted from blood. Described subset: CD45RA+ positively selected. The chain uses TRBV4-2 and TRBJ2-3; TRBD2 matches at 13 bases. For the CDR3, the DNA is TGTGCCAGCAGCCAAACCCCCGGGACTAGCGGGACCCGCACAGATACGCAGTATTTT. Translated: CASSQTPGTSGTRTDTQYF.